This TCR beta chain was captured in a study of T cells in Graves' hyperthyroidism and ophthalmopathy. Only a few counts were recorded for this clonotype. Using RNA transcripts as the source, TCR beta CDR3 regions were amplified. TCR CDR3 underwent first-round RT-PCR with the HTBI primer set. MiXCR, applied by TCRdb to the multiplex PCR reads, yields one record per CDR3 protein. Seen here are approximately 400,000 distinct CDR3 sequences, approximately 25% observed once, and the top ten hold around 70%. Trimming pared 0 bases from V and 6 bases from J, leaving 12 bases between. This CDR3 spans 14 amino acids. Germline assignment: CDR1 LGHDT and CDR2 YNNKEL (reference sequence). Patients counted as stable if ophthalmopathy did not develop within 18 months. In patients aged 18 to 65, hyperthyroidism was newly diagnosed, with duration under 2 months. In making diagnoses, clinical symptoms, serum thyroxine and TRAb, thyroid ultrasound and orbital computed tomography were all used.

The TCR comes from a man aged 50 to 60 with Graves' hyperthyroidism. This rearrangement joins TRBV3-1 to TRBJ2-7, with D possibly matching TRBD2 (5 bases). Input material: blood. CDR3 in DNA: TGTGCCAGCAGCCAAGATGTGGGAGTAAGCGAGCAGTACTTC. The encoded protein is CASSQDVGVSEQYF.